A single sample gave rise to the 12 T cell receptor beta chains below, sequenced in a study of T cells in Graves' hyperthyroidism and ophthalmopathy. From RNA transcripts, TCR beta CDR3 regions were amplified. The TCR CDR3 first-round RT-PCR relied on the HTBI primer set. TCRdb reprocessed the multiplex PCR reads via MiXCR and lists one record per CDR3 protein. The table lists 300,000 to 500,000 distinct CDR3 sequences, 11% to 15% of them singletons. Specimen: blood. The receptors here all came from a man aged 50 to 60 with Graves' ophthalmopathy.

This clonotype showed up many times. The V call is TRBV11-2, the J call TRBJ1-1; D is unresolved. V lost 5 bases, J lost 4 bases, and 14 bases lay in between. Germline CDR1 is SGHAT and CDR2 is FQNNGV. This CDR3 region has 14 residues. CDR3 amino acids: CASSPPLRTTEAFF. The CDR3 nucleotides are TGTGCCAGCAGCCCCCCCCTCCGTACCACTGAAGCTTTCTTT.

This chain's CDR3 is CASSPLGTSNYEQYF. For the CDR3, the DNA is TGTGCCAGTAGTCCCCTCGGGACAAGTAACTACGAGCAGTACTTC. The V gene is TRBV19, the J gene TRBJ2-7; D may be TRBD1 (6 bases). From germline, CDR1 is LNHDA and CDR2 SQIVND (reference sequence). V dropped 5 bases and J dropped 3 bases, with 17 bases sitting between them. This CDR3 spans 15 amino acids.

This clonotype occurred many times. The CDR3 loop is CATSPRTGNTEAFF. The CDR3, as DNA: TGTGCCACCAGCCCAAGGACAGGCAACACTGAAGCTTTCTTT. The chain combines TRBV15 with TRBJ1-1; 7 nucleotides line up with TRBD1. Germline CDR1 is LNHNV and CDR2 is YYDKDF (reference sequence). The CDR3 is 14 residues long. Losses at the gene ends were 5 bases for V and 2 bases for J; bases not matched to a gene: 5.

This clonotype has only a few counts. The CDR3 DNA sequence: TGTGCCAGCAGTGAAGAGTGGGACATAGTCTACGAGCAGTACTTC. Amino acids: CASSEEWDIVYEQYF. The V and J genes are TRBV6-1 and TRBJ2-7; a weak D match, TRBD1 (6 bases). V lost 1 base, J lost 3 bases, and 13 bases lay in between. Germline loops: CDR1 MNHNS, CDR2 SASEGT. The CDR3 covers 15 residues.

This clonotype showed up just a few times. The chain recombines TRBV5-1 with TRBJ2-5, with D maybe TRBD1 (6 bases). Germline-derived CDR1 and CDR2 are SGHRS and YFSETQ. V lost 2 bases, J lost 1 base, and 9 bases lay in between. The CDR3 spans 14 residues. The CDR3 spells CASSFGQPQETQYF. The CDR3 DNA reads TGCGCCAGCAGCTTTGGACAGCCCCAAGAGACCCAGTACTTC.

The table lists this clonotype with a few counts. CDR3 nucleotide sequence: TGTGCCAGCAGCTTAGACGATGAGGGGAACACTGAAGCTTTCTTT. Its protein is CASSLDDEGNTEAFF. V and J are TRBV7-9 and TRBJ1-1; D unclear. The CDR3 covers 15 residues. The V gene's germline CDR1 is SEHNR and CDR2 FQNEAQ (reference sequence). Trimming pared 1 base from V and 1 base from J, leaving 10 bases between.

The V and J genes are TRBV5-1 and TRBJ2-2; D may correspond to TRBD1 or TRBD2 (5 bases each). This CDR3 is 16 amino acids long. Trimming removed 4 bases at V and 5 bases at J, with 18 bases between. The germline gives CDR1 SGHRS, CDR2 YFSETQ. CDR3 loop: CASSLRDASTTGELFF. DNA for the CDR3: TGCGCCAGCAGCCTCCGGGACGCATCTACAACCGGGGAGCTGTTTTTT.

This clonotype has at least ten counts. The rearrangement links TRBV11-3 to TRBJ2-1; 15 bases agree with TRBD2. This CDR3 is 20 amino acids long. The germline V gene has CDR1 SGHNT and CDR2 YENEEA. Trimming took 5 bases from V and 3 from J; bases not matched to a gene: 14. For the CDR3, the DNA is TGTGCCAGCAGCCCGGGACTAGCGGGAGGTAAAGTCCCGGTCTACAATGAGCAGTTCTTC. Its translation is CASSPGLAGGKVPVYNEQFF.

This clonotype was detected ten times or more. The chain has TRBV19 and TRBJ2-7; the match to TRBD1 covers 9 bases. The CDR3 contains 15 residues. Trimming took 5 bases from V and 0 from J; bases not matched to a gene: 5. Germline lookup yields CDR1 LNHDA and CDR2 SQIVND (reference sequence). The CDR3 DNA follows: TGTGCCAGTAGTTCCGGGACAGGGAGCTCCTACGAGCAGTACTTC. The encoded protein is CASSSGTGSSYEQYF.

This clonotype occurred many times. J is TRBJ2-7 and V is TRBV19, with 8 positions matching TRBD1. V was clipped by 5 bases and J by 5 bases; unmatched bases: 8. This CDR3 comprises 14 residues. Germline V gives CDR1 LNHDA, CDR2 SQIVND (reference sequence). Written as DNA, the CDR3 is TGTGCCAGTAGTCCGCGGACAGGGACGCACGAGCAGTACTTC. This codes for CASSPRTGTHEQYF.

By share of the sample, this clonotype is medium-sized. The V call is TRBV30, the J call TRBJ1-5, with D perhaps TRBD1 (5 bases). The germline V and J ends were trimmed by 0 bases and 7 bases, with 13 bases remaining between them. Germline V gene sequence: CDR1 GTSNPN, CDR2 SVGIG (reference sequence). This CDR3 region has 14 residues. Here the CDR3 DNA reads TGTGCCTGGAGTGTTGGTCCAGGGTCCCAGCCCCAGCATTTT. This translates into CAWSVGPGSQPQHF.

This chain uses TRBV18 with TRBJ2-1, with 11 positions matching TRBD1. The CDR3 is 16 residues long. Looked up from germline, CDR1 is KGHSH and CDR2 is LQKENI. Trimming at V came to 4 bases and at J to 4 bases, leaving 6 bases not matched to a gene. The CDR3 protein is CASSHRGTGGYNEQFF. CDR3 DNA: TGTGCCAGCTCACATCGCGGGACAGGGGGTTACAATGAGCAGTTCTTC.